This is a list of T cell receptor beta chains from one sample in a study of T cell repertoires in cytomegalovirus infection. TCRdb ran MiXCR on the reads and lists one entry per CDR3 protein. The sample has about 890,000 distinct CDR3 sequences, around 32% seen once. These receptors have no identified antigens. The material sequenced was cultured CD8+ T cells from PBMCs, taken from culture after CMV antigen stimulation. All receptors come from a human donor in good health (CMV status not recorded). Some clones in this sample may be carry-over from other donors' samples. CDR3s include the opening cysteine and the closing phenylalanine or tryptophan. Where a row states a size, it is once, few, many or the class of an expanded clone; other rows omit it.

v_gene	len	abundance	CDR3aa
TRBV27	14	few	CASRRRGDGYGYTF
TRBV24-1	16	-	CATSDPSGGEYNEQFF
TRBV7-3	12	-	CASSLAVREQFF
TRBV6-1	15	-	CASSEGQGKNYGYTF
TRBV5-5	16	few	CASSLEPPQGTYGYTF
TRBV28	16	-	CASNLSPLTGTSEAFF
TRBV7-9	14	many	CASSSDPDTGELFF
TRBV6-1	15	-	CASTTGTSGYNEQFF
TRBV2	12	-	CAFRGRYYEQYF
TRBV4-2	17	-	CASSQDPMRGVGYGYTF
TRBV20-1	14	-	CSANPGTGGSEQFF
TRBV19	13	-	CASSPFGTEGYTF
TRBV5-1	16	few	CASSLGQGRAPHGYTF
TRBV27	16	-	CASSLVQGTTNYGYTF
TRBV15	14	few	CATSSATGVDGYTF
TRBV9	10	-	CASSGGAYTF
TRBV28	15	few	CASTPWGGYQETQYF
TRBV7-9	14	-	CASSARTELDTQYF
TRBV7-8	15	many	CASSTGLAGAEAQYF
TRBV6-1	14	few	CASSGGQLNYGYTF
TRBV11-3	12	few	CASSNRTGELFF
TRBV28	15	few	CASSGDRAPDNEQFF
TRBV19	15	-	CASSWRDSSNYGYTF
TRBV5-3	15	-	CASSLGTGRGNTIYF
TRBV12-5	13	few	CASGLGLNGEQFF
TRBV12-3/TRBV12-4	16	-	CASSFWLAGGGETQYF
TRBV7-9	11	-	CASRQDYEQYF
TRBV5-5	15	many	CASSLIGTGGSGYTF
TRBV7-9	14	few	CASSFPQGNSPLHF
TRBV27	14	many	CASSTGGENSPLHF